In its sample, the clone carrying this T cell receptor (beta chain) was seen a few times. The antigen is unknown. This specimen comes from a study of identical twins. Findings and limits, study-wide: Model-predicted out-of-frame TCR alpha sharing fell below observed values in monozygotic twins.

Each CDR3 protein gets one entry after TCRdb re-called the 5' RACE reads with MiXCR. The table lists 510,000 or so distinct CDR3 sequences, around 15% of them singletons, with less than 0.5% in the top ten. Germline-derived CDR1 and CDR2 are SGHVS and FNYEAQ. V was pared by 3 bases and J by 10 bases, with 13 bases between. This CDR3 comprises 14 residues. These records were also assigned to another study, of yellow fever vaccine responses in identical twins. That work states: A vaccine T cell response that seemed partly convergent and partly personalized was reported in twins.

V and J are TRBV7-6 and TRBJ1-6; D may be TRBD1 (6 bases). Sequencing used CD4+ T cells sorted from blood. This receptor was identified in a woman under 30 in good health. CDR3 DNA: TGTGCCAGCAGCTTCAGCCACGGGACATCACCCCTCCACTTT. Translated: CASSFSHGTSPLHF.